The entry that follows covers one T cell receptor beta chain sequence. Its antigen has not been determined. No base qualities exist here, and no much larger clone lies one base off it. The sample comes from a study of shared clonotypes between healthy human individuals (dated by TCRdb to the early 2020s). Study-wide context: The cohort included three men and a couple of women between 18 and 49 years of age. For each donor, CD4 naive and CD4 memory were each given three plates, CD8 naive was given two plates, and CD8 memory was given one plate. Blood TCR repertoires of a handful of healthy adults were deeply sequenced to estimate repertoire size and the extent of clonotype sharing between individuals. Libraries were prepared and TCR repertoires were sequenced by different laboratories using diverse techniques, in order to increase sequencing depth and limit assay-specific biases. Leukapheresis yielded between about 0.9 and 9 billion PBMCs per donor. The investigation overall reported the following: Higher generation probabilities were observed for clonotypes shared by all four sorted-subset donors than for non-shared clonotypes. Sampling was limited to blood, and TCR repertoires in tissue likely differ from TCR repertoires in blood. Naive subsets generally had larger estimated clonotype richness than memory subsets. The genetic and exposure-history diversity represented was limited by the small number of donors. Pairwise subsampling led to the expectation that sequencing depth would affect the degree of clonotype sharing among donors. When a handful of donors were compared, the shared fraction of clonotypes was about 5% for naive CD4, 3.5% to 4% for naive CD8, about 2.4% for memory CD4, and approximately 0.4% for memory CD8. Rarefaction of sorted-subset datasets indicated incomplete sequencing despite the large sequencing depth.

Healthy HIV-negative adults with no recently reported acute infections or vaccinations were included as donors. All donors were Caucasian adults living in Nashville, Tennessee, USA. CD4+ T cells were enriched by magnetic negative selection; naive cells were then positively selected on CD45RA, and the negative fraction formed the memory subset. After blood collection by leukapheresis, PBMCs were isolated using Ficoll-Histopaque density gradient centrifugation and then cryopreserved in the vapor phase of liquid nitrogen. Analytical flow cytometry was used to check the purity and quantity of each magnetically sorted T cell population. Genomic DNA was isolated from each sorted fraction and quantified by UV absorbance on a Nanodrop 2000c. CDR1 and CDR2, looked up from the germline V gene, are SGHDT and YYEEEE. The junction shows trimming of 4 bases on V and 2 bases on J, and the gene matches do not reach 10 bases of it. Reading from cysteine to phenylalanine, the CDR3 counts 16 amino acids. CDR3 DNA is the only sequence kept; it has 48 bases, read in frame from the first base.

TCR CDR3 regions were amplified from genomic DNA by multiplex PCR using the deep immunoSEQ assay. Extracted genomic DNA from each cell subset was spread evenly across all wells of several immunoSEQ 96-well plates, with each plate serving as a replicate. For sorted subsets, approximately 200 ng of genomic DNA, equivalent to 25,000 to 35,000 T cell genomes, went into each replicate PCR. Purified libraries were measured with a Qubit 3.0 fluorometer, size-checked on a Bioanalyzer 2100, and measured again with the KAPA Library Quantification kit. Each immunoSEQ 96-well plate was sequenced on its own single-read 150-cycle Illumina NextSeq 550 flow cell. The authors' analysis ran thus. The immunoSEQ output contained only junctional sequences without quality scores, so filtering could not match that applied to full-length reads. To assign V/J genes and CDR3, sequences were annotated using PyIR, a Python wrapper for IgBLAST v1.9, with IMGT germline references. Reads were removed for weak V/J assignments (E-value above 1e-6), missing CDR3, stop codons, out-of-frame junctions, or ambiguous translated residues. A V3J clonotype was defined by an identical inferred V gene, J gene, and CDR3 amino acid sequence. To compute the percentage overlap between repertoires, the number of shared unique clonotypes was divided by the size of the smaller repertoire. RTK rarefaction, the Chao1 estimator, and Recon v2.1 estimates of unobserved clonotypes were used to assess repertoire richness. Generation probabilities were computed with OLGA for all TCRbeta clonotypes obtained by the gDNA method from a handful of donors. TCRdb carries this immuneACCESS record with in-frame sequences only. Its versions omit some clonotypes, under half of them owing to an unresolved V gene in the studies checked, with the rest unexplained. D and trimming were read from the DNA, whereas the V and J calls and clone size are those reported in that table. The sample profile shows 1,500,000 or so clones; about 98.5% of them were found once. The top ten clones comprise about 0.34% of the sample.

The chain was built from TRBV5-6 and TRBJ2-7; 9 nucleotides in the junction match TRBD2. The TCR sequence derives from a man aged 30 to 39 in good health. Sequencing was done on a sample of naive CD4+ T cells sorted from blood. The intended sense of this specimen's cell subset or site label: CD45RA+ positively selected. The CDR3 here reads CASSRVGAGGPYEQYF. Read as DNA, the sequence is TGTGCCAGCAGCCGCGTAGGAGCGGGAGGCCCCTACGAGCAGTACTTC.